The T cell receptor beta chain under discussion was sequenced for a study of T cells in Graves' hyperthyroidism and ophthalmopathy. Amplified regions were TCR beta CDR3 sequences from RNA transcripts. A first-round RT-PCR of the TCR CDR3 used the HTBI primer set. TCRdb recomputed calls from the multiplex PCR reads with MiXCR, one row per CDR3 protein. The sample has approximately 700,000 distinct CDR3 sequences; 40% to 55% are singletons. The J segment lost 0 bases and the V segment lost 2 bases, leaving 9 bases of the junction unmatched. Germline V gene lookup returns CDR1 SGHRS and CDR2 YFSETQ. The CDR3 has 19 amino acids. As for this clonotype: Its antigen is not identified.

Findings and limits, study-wide: Ophthalmopathy stood apart from stable hyperthyroidism in a 13 V-J model. Most clonotypes expanded in thyroid above 0.001 were likewise present in blood.

The chain has TRBV5-1 and TRBJ2-6; TRBD1 matches at 9 bases. The sample was peripheral blood or thyroid tissue (not recorded which). The TCR sequence derives from an adult man with Graves' disease, either hyperthyroidism or ophthalmopathy (not recorded which). Here the CDR3 reads CASSFFGTGLVSGANVLTF. The CDR3 region has the DNA TGCGCCAGCAGCTTCTTTGGGACAGGGCTCGTCTCTGGGGCCAACGTCCTGACTTTC. Looking up the rest from reference TRBV5-1 and TRBJ2-6 gives the full variable domain: KAGVTQTPRYLIKTRGQQVTLSCSPISGHRSVSWYQQTPGQGLQFLFEYFSETQRNKGNFPGRFSGRQFSNSRSEMNVSTLELGDSALYLCASSFFGTGLVSGANVLTFGAGSRLTVL.